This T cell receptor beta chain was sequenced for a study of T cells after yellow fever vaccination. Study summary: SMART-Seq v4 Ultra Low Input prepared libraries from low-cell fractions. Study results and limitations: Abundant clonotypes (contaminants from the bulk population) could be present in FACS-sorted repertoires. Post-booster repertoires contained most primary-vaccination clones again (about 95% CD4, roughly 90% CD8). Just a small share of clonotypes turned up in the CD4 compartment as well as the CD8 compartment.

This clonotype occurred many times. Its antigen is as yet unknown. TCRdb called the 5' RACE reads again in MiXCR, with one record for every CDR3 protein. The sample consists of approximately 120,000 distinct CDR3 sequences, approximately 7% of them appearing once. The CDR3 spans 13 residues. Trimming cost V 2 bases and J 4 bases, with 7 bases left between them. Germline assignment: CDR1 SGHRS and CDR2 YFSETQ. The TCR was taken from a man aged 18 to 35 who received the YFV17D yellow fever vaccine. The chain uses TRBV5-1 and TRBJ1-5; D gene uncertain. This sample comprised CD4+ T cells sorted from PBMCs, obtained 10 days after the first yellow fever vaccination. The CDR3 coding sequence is TGCGCCAGCAGCTTTTGGGGAAATCAGCCCCAGCATTTT. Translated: CASSFWGNQPQHF. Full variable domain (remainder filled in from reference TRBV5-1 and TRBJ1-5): KAGVTQTPRYLIKTRGQQVTLSCSPISGHRSVSWYQQTPGQGLQFLFEYFSETQRNKGNFPGRFSGRQFSNSRSEMNVSTLELGDSALYLCASSFWGNQPQHFGDGTRLSIL.